This T cell receptor beta chain was found in a study of T cells expressing NK-cell markers. At the level of the study: Sorted CD3+CD56-NKG2C+, CD3+CD56+NKG2C- and CD3+CD56+NKG2C+ T cells were the source of the TCR beta repertoires. One of the eight sequenced donors was seronegative, whereas the other seven were HCMV-seropositive.

Germline lookup yields CDR1 SGHTA and CDR2 FQGNSA. The CDR3 is made up of 12 amino acids. Study-level results: Each of 6 or 7 donors carried dominant NKG2C+ clonotypes accounting for about 1.0-7.0% of CD8+ T cells.

As regards this clonotype: As yet, its antigen is unknown.

TCR beta cDNA was generated via 5'RACE template switching incorporating UMIs. TCRdb reprocessed the 5' RACE reads and stores each CDR3 protein as one record, lacking DNA. This table holds 150,000 or so distinct CDR3 sequences. J is TRBJ2-1 and V is TRBV7-2; lacking DNA, the TRBD1 call made by TCRdb goes unchecked. This TCR was recovered from a woman between 18 and 75 years old in good health. The sample taken for sequencing was blood T cells: a sorted CD56 or NKG2C T cell subset, CD4+ or CD8+ T cells, or bulk PBMC T cells (not recorded which). The CDR3 here is CASRGGDNEQFF.